This T cell receptor (beta chain) emerged from a study of shared clonotypes between healthy human individuals. The overall study: Donor ages ranged 18 to 49 years: a couple of women, a few men.

CD8 cells classed as naive were CD45RO-negative and positively selected for CCR7, excluding terminally differentiated effector memory CD45RA+ cells. Repertoires were generated with immunoSEQ multiplex PCR, while TCRdb's copy carries only in-frame clones and drops some. The table records around 2.1 million clones, roughly 91% of them present only once. The V end was cut by 0 bases, the J end by 10 bases, with 14 bases between. Germline V CDR1 and CDR2: SGHRS, YFSETQ. The CDR3 runs 14 residues. This clone was seen only a few times. Sequences were obtained from naive CD8+ T cells from PBMCs. The source of this sequence is a man aged 18 to 30 in good health. Some clones in this sample may be carry-over from other donors' samples. The V gene is TRBV5-1, the J gene TRBJ2-1, with TRBD2 as a possible D gene (6 bases). The CDR3 bases are TGCGCCAGCAGCTTGGATGGGACTGGTCTCGAGCAGTTCTTC. Translating it yields CASSLDGTGLEQFF.